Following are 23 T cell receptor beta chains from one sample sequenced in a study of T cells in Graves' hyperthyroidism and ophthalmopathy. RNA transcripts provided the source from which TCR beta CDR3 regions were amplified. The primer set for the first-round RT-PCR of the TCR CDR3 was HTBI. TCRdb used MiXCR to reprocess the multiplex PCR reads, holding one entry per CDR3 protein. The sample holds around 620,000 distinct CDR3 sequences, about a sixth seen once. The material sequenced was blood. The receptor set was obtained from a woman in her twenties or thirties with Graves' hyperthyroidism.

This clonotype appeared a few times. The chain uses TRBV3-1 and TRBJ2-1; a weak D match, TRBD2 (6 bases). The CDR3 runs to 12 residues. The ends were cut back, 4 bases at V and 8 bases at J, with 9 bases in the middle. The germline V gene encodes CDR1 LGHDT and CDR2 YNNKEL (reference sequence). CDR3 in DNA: TGTGCCAGCAGCCGGTGGGGGGATGAGCAGTTCTTC. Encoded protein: CASSRWGDEQFF.

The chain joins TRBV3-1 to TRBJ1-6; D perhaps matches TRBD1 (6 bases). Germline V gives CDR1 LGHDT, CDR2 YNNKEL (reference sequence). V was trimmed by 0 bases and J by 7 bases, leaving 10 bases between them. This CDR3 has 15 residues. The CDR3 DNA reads TGTGCCAGCAGCCAAGAGGTAGGACAGAATTCACCCCTCCACTTT. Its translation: CASSQEVGQNSPLHF.

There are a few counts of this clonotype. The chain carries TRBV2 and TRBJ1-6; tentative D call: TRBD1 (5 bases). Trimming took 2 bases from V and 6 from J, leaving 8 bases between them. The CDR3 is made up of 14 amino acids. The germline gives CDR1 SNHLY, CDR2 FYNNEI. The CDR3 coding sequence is TGTGCCAGCAGTGAACGGGGGAGTAATTCACCCCTCCACTTT. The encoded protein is CASSERGSNSPLHF.

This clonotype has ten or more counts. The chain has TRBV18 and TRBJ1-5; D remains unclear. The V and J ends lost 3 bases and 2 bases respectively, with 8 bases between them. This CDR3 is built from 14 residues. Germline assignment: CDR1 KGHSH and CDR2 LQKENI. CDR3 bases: TGTGCCAGCTCACCGGGTAGAGGCAATCAGCCCCAGCATTTT. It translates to CASSPGRGNQPQHF.

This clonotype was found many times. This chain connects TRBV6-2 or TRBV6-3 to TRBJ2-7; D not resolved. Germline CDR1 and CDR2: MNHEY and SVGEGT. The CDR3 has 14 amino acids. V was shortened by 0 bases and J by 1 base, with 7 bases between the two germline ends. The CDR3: CASSYSAGSYEQYF. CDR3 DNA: TGTGCCAGCAGTTACTCGGCAGGTTCCTACGAGCAGTACTTC.

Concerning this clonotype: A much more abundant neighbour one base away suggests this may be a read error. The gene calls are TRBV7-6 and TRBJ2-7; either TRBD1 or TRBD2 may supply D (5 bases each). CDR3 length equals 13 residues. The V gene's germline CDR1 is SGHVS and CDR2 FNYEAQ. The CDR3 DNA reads TGTGCCAGCAGCTTAGCGGACGGGGACGAGCGGTACTTC. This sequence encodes CASSLADGDERYF.

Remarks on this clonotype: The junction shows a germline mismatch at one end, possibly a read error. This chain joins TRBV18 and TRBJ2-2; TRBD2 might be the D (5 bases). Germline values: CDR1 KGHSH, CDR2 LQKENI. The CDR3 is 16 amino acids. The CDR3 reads CASSPRTPTNTGELSF. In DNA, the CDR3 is TGTGCCAGCTCACCACGAACTCCTACGAACACCGGGGAGCTGTCTTTT.

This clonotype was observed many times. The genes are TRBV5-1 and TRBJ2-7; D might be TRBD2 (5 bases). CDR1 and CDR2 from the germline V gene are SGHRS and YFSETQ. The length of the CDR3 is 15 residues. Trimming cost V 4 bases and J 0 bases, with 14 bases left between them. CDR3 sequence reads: CASSPPTGSSYEQYF. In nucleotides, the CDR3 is TGCGCCAGCAGCCCACCGACGGGGAGCTCCTACGAGCAGTACTTC.

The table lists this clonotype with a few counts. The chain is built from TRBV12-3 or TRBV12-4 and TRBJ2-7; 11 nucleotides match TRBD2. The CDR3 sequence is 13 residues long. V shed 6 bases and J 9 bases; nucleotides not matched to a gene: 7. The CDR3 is CASRVAGGRGQYF. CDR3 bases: TGTGCCAGCAGGGTAGCGGGAGGGAGGGGGCAGTACTTC.

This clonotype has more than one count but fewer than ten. CDR3 bases: TGTGCCAGCAGCCCCGCTGGGTACCCGAATGAAAAACTGTTTTTT. Amino acids: CASSPAGYPNEKLFF. The chain combines TRBV5-6 with TRBJ1-4; D unclear. This CDR3 contains 15 residues. CDR1 is SGHDT and CDR2 is YYEEEE in the germline V gene. Between the trimmed V and J ends, which lost 4 bases and 5 bases, there was a span of 15 bases.

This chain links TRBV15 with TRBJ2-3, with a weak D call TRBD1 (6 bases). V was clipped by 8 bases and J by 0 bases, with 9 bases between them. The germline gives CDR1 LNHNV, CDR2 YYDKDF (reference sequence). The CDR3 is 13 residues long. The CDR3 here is CATGTRSTDTQYF. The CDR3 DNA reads TGTGCCACCGGGACACGAAGCACAGATACGCAGTATTTT.

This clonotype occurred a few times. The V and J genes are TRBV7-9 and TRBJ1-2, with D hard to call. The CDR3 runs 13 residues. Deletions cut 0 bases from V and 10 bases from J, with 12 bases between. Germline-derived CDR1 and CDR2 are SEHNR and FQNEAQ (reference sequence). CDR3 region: CASSLALEAPYTF. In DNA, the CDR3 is TGTGCCAGCAGCTTAGCGTTGGAAGCTCCCTACACCTTC.

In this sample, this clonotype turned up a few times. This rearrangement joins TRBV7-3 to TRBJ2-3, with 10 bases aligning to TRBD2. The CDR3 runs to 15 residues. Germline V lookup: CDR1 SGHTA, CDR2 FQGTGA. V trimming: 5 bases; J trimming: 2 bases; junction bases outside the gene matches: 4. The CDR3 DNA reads TGTGCCAGCAGCCTAGCGGGGGTGGACACAGATACGCAGTATTTT. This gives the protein CASSLAGVDTDTQYF. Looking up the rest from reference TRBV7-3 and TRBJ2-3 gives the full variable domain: GAGVSQTPSNKVTEKGKYVELRCDPISGHTALYWYRQSLGQGPEFLIYFQGTGAADDSGLPNDRFFAVRPEGSVSTLKIQRTERGDSAVYLCASSLAGVDTDTQYFGPGTRLTVL.

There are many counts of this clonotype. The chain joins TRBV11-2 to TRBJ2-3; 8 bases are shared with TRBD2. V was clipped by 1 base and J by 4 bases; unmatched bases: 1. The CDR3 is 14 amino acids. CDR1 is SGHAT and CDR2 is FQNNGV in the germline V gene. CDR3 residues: CASSLAGGPDTQYF. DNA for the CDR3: TGTGCCAGCAGCTTAGCGGGAGGGCCAGATACGCAGTATTTT.

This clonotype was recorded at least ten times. This chain's CDR3 is CASSGSGSGETQYF. CDR3 DNA: TGTGCCAGCAGCGGGAGCGGGAGTGGAGAGACCCAGTACTTC. The chain employs TRBV9 and TRBJ2-5, with 8 bases fitting TRBD2. Trimming at V came to 3 bases and at J to 4 bases, leaving 5 bases not matched to a gene. Germline CDR1 SGDLS, CDR2 YYNGEE. This CDR3 contains 14 residues.

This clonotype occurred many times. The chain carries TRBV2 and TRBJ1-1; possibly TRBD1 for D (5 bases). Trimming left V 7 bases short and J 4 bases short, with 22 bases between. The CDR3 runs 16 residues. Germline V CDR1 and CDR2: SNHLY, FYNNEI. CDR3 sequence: CASNPGRAGSRTEAFF. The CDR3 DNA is TGTGCCAGCAACCCGGGGCGCGCGGGGTCACGCACTGAAGCTTTCTTT.

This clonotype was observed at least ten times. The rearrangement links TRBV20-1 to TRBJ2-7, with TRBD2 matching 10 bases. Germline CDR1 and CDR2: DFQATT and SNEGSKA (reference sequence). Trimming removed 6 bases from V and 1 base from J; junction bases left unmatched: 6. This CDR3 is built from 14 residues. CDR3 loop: CSARASGRSYEQYF. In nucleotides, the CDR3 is TGCAGTGCAAGGGCTAGCGGGAGATCCTACGAGCAGTACTTC.

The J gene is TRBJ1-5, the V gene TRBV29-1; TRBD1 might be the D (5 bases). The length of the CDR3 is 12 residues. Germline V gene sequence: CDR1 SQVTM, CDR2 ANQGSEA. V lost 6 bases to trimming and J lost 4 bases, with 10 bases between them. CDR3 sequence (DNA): TGCAGCGTGGGGACGGAGAATCAGCCCCAGCATTTT. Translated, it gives CSVGTENQPQHF.

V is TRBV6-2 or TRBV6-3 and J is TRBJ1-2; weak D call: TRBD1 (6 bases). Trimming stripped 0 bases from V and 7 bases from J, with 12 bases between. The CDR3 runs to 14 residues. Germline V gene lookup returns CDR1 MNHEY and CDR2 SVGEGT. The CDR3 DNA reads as TGTGCCAGCAGTTACTCGACGGGGGCGGCTGGCTACACCTTC. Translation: CASSYSTGAAGYTF.

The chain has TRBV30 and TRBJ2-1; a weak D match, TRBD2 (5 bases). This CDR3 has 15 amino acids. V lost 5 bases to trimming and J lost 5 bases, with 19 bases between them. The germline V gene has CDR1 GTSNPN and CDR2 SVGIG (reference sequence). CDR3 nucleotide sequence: TGTGCCTGGGAACTCAGACCGCTCGGGAACAATGAGCAGTTCTTC. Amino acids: CAWELRPLGNNEQFF.

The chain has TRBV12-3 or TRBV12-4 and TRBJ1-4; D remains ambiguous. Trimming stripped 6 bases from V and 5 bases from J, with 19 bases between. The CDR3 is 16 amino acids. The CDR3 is CASRNVRATINEKLFF. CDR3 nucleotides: TGTGCCAGCAGAAACGTGAGAGCCACAATAAATGAAAAACTGTTTTTT.

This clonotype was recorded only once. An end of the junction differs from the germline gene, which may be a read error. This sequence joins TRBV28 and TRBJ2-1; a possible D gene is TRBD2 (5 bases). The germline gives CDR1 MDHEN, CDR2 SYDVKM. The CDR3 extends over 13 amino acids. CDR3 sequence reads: CASSAGDYNQQFF. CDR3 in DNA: TGTGCCAGCAGCGCCGGGGATTACAATCAGCAGTTCTTC.

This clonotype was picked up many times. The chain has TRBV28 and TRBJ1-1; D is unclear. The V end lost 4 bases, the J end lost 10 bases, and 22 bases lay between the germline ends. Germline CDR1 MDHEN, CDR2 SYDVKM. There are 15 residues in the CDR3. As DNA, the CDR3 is TGTGCCAGCAGTTCTCCCGGCCTCCTCAATCGGTTAGCTTTCTTT. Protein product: CASSSPGLLNRLAFF.